This entry concerns a single T cell receptor beta chain. The assay was immunoSEQ multiplex PCR, and TCRdb's table has in-frame clones only and misses some. The sample lists more than 95,000 clones; around 80% were seen once. The data belong to a study of blood T cell repertoires in COVID-19. Background on the study: T cells, B-cell-depleted T cells, or PBMCs supplied cDNA or gDNA.

With 4 bases clipped from V and 4 bases from J, the junction kept 9 bases outside the gene matches. Germline V gene data show CDR1 as LGHNA and CDR2 as YNFKEQ. The CDR3 covers 16 residues. The genes are TRBV4-2 and TRBJ2-3, with 9 bases identical to TRBD2. This receptor was taken from a woman in her forties or fifties with acute or convalescent COVID-19. Sequenced sample: peripheral blood. CDR3 in amino acids: CASSRLVAGEPDTQYF. In DNA, the CDR3 is TGTGCCAGCAGCCGACTGGTAGCGGGAGAACCAGATACGCAGTATTTT.